This paragraph reports one T cell receptor beta chain. Antigen unknown. This entry is derived from a study of OX40 agonist ivuxolimab in advanced cancers. Whole-study findings and limits: With doses of 0.1 to 3.0 mg/kg, CD4+ and CD8+ blood T cells had undergone clonal expansion by week 6.

V was clipped by 0 bases and J by 5 bases, with 16 bases between them. CDR3 length: 17 amino acids. Germline V lookup: CDR1 SGHAT, CDR2 FQDESV (reference sequence). Sequencing used immunoSEQ multiplex PCR; TCRdb keeps in-frame clones, though not all of them. The sample comprises about 62,000 clones, more than 65% of which are singletons, and approximately 5.1% rests with the top ten. The source is an adult with an advanced solid tumor such as melanoma, head and neck, liver or kidney cancer. The genes are TRBV11-1 and TRBJ2-2; D possibly matches TRBD1 or TRBD2 (5 bases each). Sample: CD4+ or CD8+ T cells sorted from blood, taken in a trial of the OX40 agonist ivuxolimab. The CDR3 DNA is TGTGCCAGCAGCTTAGCGCGGTCGAGGGGTTTGACCGGGGAGCTGTTTTTT. It yields the protein CASSLARSRGLTGELFF. Complete variable domain (other parts from reference TRBV11-1 and TRBJ2-2): EAEVAQSPRYKITEKSQAVAFWCDPISGHATLYWYRQILGQGPELLVQFQDESVVDDSQLPKDRFSAERLKGVDSTLKIQPAELGDSAMYLCASSLARSRGLTGELFFGEGSRLTVL.